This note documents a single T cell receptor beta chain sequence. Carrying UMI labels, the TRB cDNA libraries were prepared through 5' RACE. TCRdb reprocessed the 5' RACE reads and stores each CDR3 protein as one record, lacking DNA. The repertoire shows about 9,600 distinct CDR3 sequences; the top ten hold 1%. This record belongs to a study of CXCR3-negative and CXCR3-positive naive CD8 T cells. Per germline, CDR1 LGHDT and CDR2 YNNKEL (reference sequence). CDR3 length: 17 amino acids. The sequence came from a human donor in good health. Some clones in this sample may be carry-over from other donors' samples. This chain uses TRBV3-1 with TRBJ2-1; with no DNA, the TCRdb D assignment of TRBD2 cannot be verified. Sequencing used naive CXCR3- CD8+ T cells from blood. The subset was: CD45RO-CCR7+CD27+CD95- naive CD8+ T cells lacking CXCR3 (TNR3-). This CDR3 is CASSQEPGLALYNEQFF.